This T cell receptor beta chain was obtained from a study of blood T cell repertoires in COVID-19. Looking at the study overall: PBMCs, B-cell-depleted T cells, or T cells were the source of the cDNA or gDNA that made up the material.

Adults between about 18 and 89 years of age took part from about 24 US areas. In assigning cohorts, the study relied on participant-reported clinical history. Two consecutive negative NP/OP PCR tests, clearance, or resolved symptoms defined Cohort 3 recovery. Only in-frame clones appear in the TCRdb table, and some are missing; sequencing was by immunoSEQ multiplex PCR. The repertoire holds 100,000 to 150,000 clones, with roughly 89% as singletons. CDR1 is SQVTM, CDR2 ANQGSEA, per germline. V gave up 0 bases and J gave up 2 bases, with 10 bases separating them. CDR3 length equals 14 residues. The J gene is TRBJ1-1, the V gene TRBV29-1; TRBD1 might be the D (5 bases). The sample taken for sequencing was PBMCs or T cells enriched from blood (not recorded which). This sequence was found in a woman in her 30s who had recovered from COVID-19. The DNA for the CDR3 is TGCAGCGTTGAAGACGGGGGGATAAACACTGAAGCTTTCTTT. This codes for CSVEDGGINTEAFF. The whole variable domain, remainder taken from reference TRBV29-1 and TRBJ1-1, is SAVISQKPSRDICQRGTSLTIQCQVDSQVTMMFWYRQQPGQSLTLIATANQGSEATYESGFVIDKFPISRPNLTFSTLTVSNMSPEDSSIYLCSVEDGGINTEAFFGQGTRLTVV.